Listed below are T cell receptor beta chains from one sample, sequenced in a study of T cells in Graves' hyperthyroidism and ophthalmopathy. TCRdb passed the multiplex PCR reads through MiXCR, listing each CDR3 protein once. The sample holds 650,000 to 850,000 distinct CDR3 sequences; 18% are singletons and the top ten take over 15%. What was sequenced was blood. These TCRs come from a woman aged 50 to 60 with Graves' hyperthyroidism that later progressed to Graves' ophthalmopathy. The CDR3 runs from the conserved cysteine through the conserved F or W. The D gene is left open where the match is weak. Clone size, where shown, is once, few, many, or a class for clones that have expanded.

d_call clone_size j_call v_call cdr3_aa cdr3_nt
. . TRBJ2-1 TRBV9 CASSVGANEQFF TGTGCCAGCAGCGTAGGGGCCAATGAGCAGTTCTTC
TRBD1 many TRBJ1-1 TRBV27 CASSIQTGGRFAEAFF TGTGCCAGCAGTATACAGACAGGGGGCCGGTTCGCTGAAGCTTTCTTT
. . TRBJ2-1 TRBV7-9 CASSAGKNEQFF TGTGCCAGCAGCGCCGGGAAAAATGAGCAGTTCTTC
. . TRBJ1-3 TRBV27 CASSERSSGNTIYF TGTGCCAGCAGTGAAAGGAGCTCTGGAAACACCATATATTTT
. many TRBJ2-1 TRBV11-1 CASSSGPGGRVYNEQFF TGTGCCAGCAGCTCCGGACCCGGGGGGCGCGTCTACAATGAGCAGTTCTTC
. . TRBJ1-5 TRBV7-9 CASSSSTGNQPQHF TGTGCCAGCAGCTCTTCGACAGGCAATCAGCCCCAGCATTTT
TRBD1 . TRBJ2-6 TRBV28 CASSLSQGGDVLTF TGTGCCAGCAGTTTATCACAGGGGGGTGACGTCCTGACTTTC
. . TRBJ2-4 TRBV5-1 CASSSGGALNIQYF TGCGCCAGCAGCTCTGGGGGGGCCTTGAACATTCAGTACTTC
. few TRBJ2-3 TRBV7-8 CASSLGGSTGTQYF TGTGCCAGCAGCTTAGGGGGCAGCACAGGTACGCAGTATTTT
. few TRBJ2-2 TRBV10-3 CAIRAGTSNTGELFF TGTGCCATCAGGGCCGGAACATCGAACACCGGGGAGCTGTTTTTT
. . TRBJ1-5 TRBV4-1 CASRQVWGDQPQHF TGCGCCAGCAGACAGGTATGGGGCGATCAGCCCCAGCATTTT
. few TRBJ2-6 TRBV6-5 CASSYSFSGANVLTF TGTGCCAGCAGTTACTCTTTCTCTGGGGCCAACGTCCTGACTTTC
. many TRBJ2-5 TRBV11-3 CASSSINQETQYF TGTGCCAGCAGCTCGATAAACCAAGAGACCCAGTACTTC
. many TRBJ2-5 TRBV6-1 CASGTLAGELQETQYF TGTGCCAGCGGAACCCTAGCCGGGGAGCTCCAAGAGACCCAGTACTTC
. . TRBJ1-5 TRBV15 CATSRDHAGEWGQPQHF TGTGCCACCAGCAGAGATCATGCAGGCGAATGGGGCCAGCCCCAGCATTTT
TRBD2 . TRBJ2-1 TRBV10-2 CASRIRGGGSYNEQFF TGCGCCAGCAGGATCAGAGGCGGGGGCTCCTACAATGAGCAGTTCTTC
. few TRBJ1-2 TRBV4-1 CASSLDSTADLYGYTF TGCGCCAGCAGCCTTGATAGTACAGCGGACCTCTATGGCTACACCTTC
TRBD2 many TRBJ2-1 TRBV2 CASRRLAGGGDEQFF TGTGCCAGCAGGAGGTTGGCGGGGGGGGGCGATGAGCAGTTCTTC
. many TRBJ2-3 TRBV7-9 CASSENGGHTDTQYF TGTGCCAGCAGCGAAAACGGGGGGCACACAGATACGCAGTATTTT
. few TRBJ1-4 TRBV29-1 CSVARGAANEKLFF TGCAGCGTTGCAAGGGGCGCGGCTAATGAAAAACTGTTTTTT
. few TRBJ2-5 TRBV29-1 CSVEDQESERETQYF TGCAGCGTTGAAGATCAGGAGTCCGAGAGAGAGACCCAGTACTTC
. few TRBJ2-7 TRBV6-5 CASSYSHLYEQYF TGTGCCAGCAGTTACTCTCATCTCTACGAGCAGTACTTC
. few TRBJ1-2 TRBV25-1 CASSGTGDAVGYGYTF TGTGCCAGCAGTGGGACTGGGGATGCGGTAGGGTATGGCTACACCTTC
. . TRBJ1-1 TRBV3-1 CASSQVGATEAFF TGTGCCAGCAGCCAAGTAGGTGCAACTGAAGCTTTCTTT
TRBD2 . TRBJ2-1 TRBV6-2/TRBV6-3 CASSYVISASGANEQFF TGTGCCAGCAGTTATGTGATTTCGGCTAGCGGGGCCAATGAGCAGTTCTTC
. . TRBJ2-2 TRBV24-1 CATSGRTLGGELFF TGTGCCACCAGTGGGCGAACTTTGGGCGGGGAGCTGTTTTTT
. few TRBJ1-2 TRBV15 CATSRDDRGAPSYTF TGTGCCACCAGCAGAGATGATCGAGGGGCGCCTAGCTACACCTTC
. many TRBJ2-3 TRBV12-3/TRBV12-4 CASRTGHNTDTQYF TGTGCCAGCAGAACGGGACACAACACAGATACGCAGTATTTT
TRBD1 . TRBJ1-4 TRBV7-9 CASSAGQDNEKLFF TGTGCCAGCAGCGCCGGACAGGACAATGAAAAACTGTTTTTT
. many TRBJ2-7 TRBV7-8 CASSSTLLHAEQYF TGTGCCAGCAGCTCCACCCTACTGCACGCCGAGCAGTACTTC
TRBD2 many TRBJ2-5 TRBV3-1 CASSGGIQETQYF TGTGCCAGCTCCGGGGGGATTCAAGAGACCCAGTACTTC
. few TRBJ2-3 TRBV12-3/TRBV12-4 CASRELQGTDTQYF TGTGCCAGCAGGGAACTACAGGGAACAGATACGCAGTATTTT
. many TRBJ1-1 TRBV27 CASSLRGITEAFF TGTGCCAGCAGTCTCAGGGGTATCACTGAAGCTTTCTTT
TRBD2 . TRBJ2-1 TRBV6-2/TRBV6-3 CASSYPLAGPNNEQFF TGTGCCAGCAGTTACCCATTAGCGGGGCCCAACAATGAGCAGTTCTTC
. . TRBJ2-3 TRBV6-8 CASSAPTGTDTQYF TGTGCCAGCAGCGCACCGACAGGCACAGATACGCAGTATTTT
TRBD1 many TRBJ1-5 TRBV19 CASSIAAGGSNQPQHF TGTGCCAGTAGTATCGCCGCAGGGGGTAGCAATCAGCCCCAGCATTTT
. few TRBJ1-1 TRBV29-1 CSSFRLGLNTEAFF TGCAGCTCCTTTAGGTTAGGGTTGAACACTGAAGCTTTCTTT
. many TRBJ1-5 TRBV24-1 CATSDFDAQPQHF TGTGCCACCAGTGATTTCGACGCTCAGCCCCAGCATTTT
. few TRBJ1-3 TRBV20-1 CSALFSGNTIYF TGCAGCGCCCTTTTCTCTGGAAACACCATATATTTT
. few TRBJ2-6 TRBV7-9 CASSVPGRRSGANVLTF TGTGCCAGCAGCGTACCGGGACGGCGCTCTGGGGCCAACGTCCTGACTTTC
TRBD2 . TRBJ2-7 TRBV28 CASSLTSGNHEQYF TGTGCCAGCAGTTTGACTAGCGGGAATCACGAGCAGTACTTC
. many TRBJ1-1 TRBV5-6 CASSIRDARLAEAFF TGTGCCAGCAGCATCCGGGACGCACGGCTGGCTGAAGCTTTCTTT
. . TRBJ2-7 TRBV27 CASSREGYEQYF TGTGCCAGCAGTCGAGAAGGATACGAGCAGTACTTC
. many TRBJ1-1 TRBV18 CASSTTMGSNVEAFF TGTGCCAGTTCTACAACGATGGGCAGCAACGTTGAAGCTTTCTTT
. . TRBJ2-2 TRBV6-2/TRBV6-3 CVSSGRGDGTGELFF TGTGTCAGCAGTGGTCGAGGGGATGGCACCGGGGAGCTGTTTTTT
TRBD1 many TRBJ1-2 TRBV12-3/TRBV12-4 CASSFLTGVGDGYTF TGTGCCAGCAGTTTCCTGACAGGGGTTGGAGATGGCTACACCTTC
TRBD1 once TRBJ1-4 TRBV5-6 CASSTGTGAGEKLFF TGTGCCAGCAGCACGGGGACAGGGGCTGGTGAAAAACTGTTTTTT
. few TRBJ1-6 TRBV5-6 CASSFLGSYNSPLHF TGTGCCAGCAGCTTTCTCGGATCCTATAATTCACCCCTCCACTTT
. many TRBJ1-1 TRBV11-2 CASSRPREENTEAFF TGTGCCAGCAGCCGACCCAGGGAGGAGAACACTGAAGCTTTCTTT
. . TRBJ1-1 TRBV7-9 CASSPGLPTVNTEAFF TGTGCCAGCAGCCCCGGATTGCCCACAGTGAACACTGAAGCTTTCTTT
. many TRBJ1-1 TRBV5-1 CASSLDGGDTEAFF TGCGCCAGCAGCTTGGACGGGGGGGACACTGAAGCTTTCTTT
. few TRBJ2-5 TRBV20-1 CSASAVQETQYF TGCAGTGCTAGCGCAGTCCAAGAGACCCAGTACTTC
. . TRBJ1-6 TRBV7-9 CASSRDGRNSPLHF TGTGCCAGCAGCAGGGACGGGCGTAATTCACCCCTCCACTTT
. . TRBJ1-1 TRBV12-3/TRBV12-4 CASSYAPQTNMNTEAFF TGTGCCAGCAGCTACGCCCCCCAGACGAACATGAACACTGAAGCTTTCTTT